This T cell receptor beta chain is drawn from a study of T cells after somatic rescue of genetic block. Some clones are missing from TCRdb's copy, which holds only in-frame ones; the method was immunoSEQ multiplex PCR. The sample has tens of thousands of clones, roughly 93% seen once. The CDR3 loop spans 15 amino acids. The germline V gene encodes CDR1 SGHDN and CDR2 FVKESK. Trimming took 5 bases from V and 0 from J, leaving 14 bases between them. This TCR was sampled from a man younger than 40. The genes are TRBV14 and TRBJ2-7; weak D call: TRBD1 (6 bases). Input material: peripheral blood mononuclear cells (PBMCs). CDR3 nucleotide sequence: TGTGCCAGCAGCTTAACAGGGACCATCTCCTACGAGCAGTACTTC. Encoded protein: CASSLTGTISYEQYF.